These 15 T cell receptor beta chains came from one sample sequenced in a study of T cells in Graves' hyperthyroidism and ophthalmopathy. Amplified TCR beta CDR3 regions derived from RNA transcripts. First-round RT-PCR of the TCR CDR3 relied on the HTBI primer set. TCRdb independently ran MiXCR on the multiplex PCR reads; one entry per CDR3 protein. The sample holds roughly 500,000 distinct CDR3 sequences, approximately 49% seen once. The specimen sequenced was peripheral blood or thyroid tissue (not recorded which). The source of these receptors is an adult woman with Graves' disease, either hyperthyroidism or ophthalmopathy (not recorded which).

The J gene is TRBJ2-7, the V gene TRBV29-1; 13 positions agree with TRBD2. Germline CDR1 reads SQVTM; CDR2 reads ANQGSEA. The V gene end was trimmed by 6 bases and the J gene end by 7 bases; junction bases not matched to a gene: 21. This CDR3 contains 18 residues. CDR3 in amino acids: CSVELQGLAGARGREQYF. CDR3 sequence (DNA): TGCAGCGTGGAACTTCAAGGACTAGCGGGGGCCCGGGGGAGGGAGCAGTACTTC.

This clonotype showed up just a few times. The V call is TRBV6-6, the J call TRBJ2-7; D not resolved. V was shortened by 8 bases and J by 3 bases, with 17 bases between the two germline ends. CDR1 and CDR2 (germline): MNHNY, SVGAGI (reference sequence). CDR3 length: 14 amino acids. The CDR3 spells CASLDSPTIYEQYF. The CDR3 DNA reads TGTGCCAGCCTCGACTCCCCAACTATCTACGAGCAGTACTTC.

This chain uses TRBV12-3 or TRBV12-4 with TRBJ1-5; D gene uncertain. This CDR3 has 11 amino acids. The V end lost 3 bases, the J end lost 12 bases, and 9 bases lay between the germline ends. CDR3 amino acids: CASSFSLSQHF. The CDR3, as DNA: TGTGCCAGCAGTTTCAGCCTGAGCCAGCATTTT.

As concerns this clonotype: Given the absence of the conserved phenylalanine or tryptophan at the CDR3 end, a read error is likely. The limits of the CDR3 on the DNA are not certain, so only TCRdb's listed CDR3 is given. The chain combines TRBV7-3 with TRBJ2-5. From germline, CDR1 is SGHTA and CDR2 FQGTGA. The CDR3 is 8 residues long, counting both termini. CDR3 loop: CASSTTRQ.

The V and J genes are TRBV7-2 and TRBJ2-5, with D unresolved. This CDR3 contains 16 residues. V lost 6 bases, J lost 0 bases, and 17 bases lay in between. The germline V gene has CDR1 SGHTA and CDR2 FQGNSA. CDR3 amino acids: CASSSRPQLYQETQYF. The CDR3, as DNA: TGTGCCAGCAGTTCCCGACCACAGTTGTACCAAGAGACCCAGTACTTC.

The chain couples TRBV20-1 to TRBJ2-5, with 7 bases matching TRBD1. This CDR3 spans 15 amino acids. J gave up 1 base and V 4 bases, and 9 bases lay outside the gene matches. CDR1 and CDR2 from the germline V gene are DFQATT and SNEGSKA (reference sequence). This chain's CDR3 is CSAKAGTELQETQYF. The CDR3 DNA follows: TGCAGTGCTAAAGCCGGGACAGAGCTCCAAGAGACCCAGTACTTC.

This clonotype showed up just a few times. As DNA, the CDR3 is TGTGCCAGCAGTGAAAAAAACTGGGGGTCTGGGGCCAACGTCCTGACTTTC. It translates to CASSEKNWGSGANVLTF. The gene calls are TRBV19 and TRBJ2-6, with D perhaps matching TRBD1 or TRBD2 (5 bases each). The ends were cut back, 9 bases at V and 1 base at J, with 19 bases in the middle. The CDR3 runs 17 residues. The germline CDR1 and CDR2 sequences are LNHDA and SQIVND (reference sequence).

The CDR3 is CASSSVGDRLYF. Here the CDR3 DNA reads TGTGCCAGCAGCTCCGTAGGGGACAGATTGTACTTC. The chain uses TRBV7-8 and TRBJ2-7; 7 positions match TRBD1. J gave up 12 bases and V 4 bases, and 9 bases lay outside the gene matches. This CDR3 spans 12 amino acids. Germline lookup yields CDR1 SGHVS and CDR2 FQNEAQ.

In regard to this clonotype: A read error may be the cause here, since a much bigger clone is one base away. The chain carries TRBV7-3 and TRBJ2-7; 9 bases fit TRBD1. Germline V gives CDR1 SGHTA, CDR2 FQGTGA. CDR3 length: 16 residues. The CDR3: CASSIPSGTGRGEQYF. CDR3 bases: TGCGCCAGCAGCATACCTTCCGGGACAGGGAGAGGGGAGCAGTACTTC.

The sample holds many counts of this clonotype. The chain employs TRBV12-3 or TRBV12-4 and TRBJ2-7; tentatively, D is TRBD2 (6 bases). Deletions cut 5 bases from V and 3 bases from J, with 8 bases between. The CDR3 consists of 12 residues. CDR3 region: CASSPGVYEQYF. As DNA, the CDR3 is TGTGCCAGCAGTCCGGGGGTCTACGAGCAGTACTTC.

This clonotype was seen repeatedly, ten times or more. An end of the junction does not agree with germline; a read error may underlie this. This sequence joins TRBV12-3 or TRBV12-4 and TRBJ1-2, with D perhaps matching TRBD1 (5 bases). The CDR3 consists of 14 residues. CDR3 nucleotides: TGTACCAGCAGTCTCACCCGGGACAACTATGGCTACACCTTC. This translates into CTSSLTRDNYGYTF.

Worth noting for this clonotype: One junction end disagrees with the germline gene, perhaps due to a read error. The chain combines TRBV7-7 with TRBJ2-7, with 7 bases identical to TRBD1. The CDR3 spans 13 residues. CDR1 is SSHAT and CDR2 is FNYEAQ in the germline V gene (reference sequence). CDR3 loop: CASSLGTEYEQYF. The CDR3 region has the DNA TGTGCTAGCAGCCTGGGGACAGAATACGAGCAGTACTTC.

This chain joins TRBV2 and TRBJ1-1, with D unresolved. This CDR3 spans 13 amino acids. Germline CDR1 SNHLY, CDR2 FYNNEI. V was cut by 3 bases and J by 4 bases, with 9 bases left in between. CDR3 sequence (DNA): TGTGCCAGCAGTGACGTGGCGAGCACTGAAGCTTTCTTT. Its protein is CASSDVASTEAFF.

This clonotype was detected ten times or more. The chain links TRBV20-1 to TRBJ2-7; weak D call: TRBD1 (5 bases). Germline V gene lookup returns CDR1 DFQATT and CDR2 SNEGSKA (reference sequence). The CDR3 consists of 12 residues. The ends were cut back, 0 bases at V and 4 bases at J, with 7 bases in the middle. The CDR3 reads CSARDQGYEQYF. DNA of the CDR3: TGCAGTGCTAGAGATCAGGGATACGAGCAGTACTTC.

This clonotype appeared many times. The V gene is TRBV25-1, the J gene TRBJ2-7; 8 bases line up with TRBD1. Germline values: CDR1 MGHDK, CDR2 SYGVNS. V trimming: 1 base; J trimming: 5 bases; junction bases outside the gene matches: 7. The CDR3 sequence is 15 residues long. In DNA, the CDR3 is TGTGCCAGCAGTGAATTCGTGACAGGGGACAACGAGCAGTACTTC. This codes for CASSEFVTGDNEQYF.